These 32 T cell receptor beta chains came from one sample sequenced in a study of identical twins. MiXCR, run by TCRdb on the 5' RACE reads, gives a single entry per CDR3 protein. The sample consists of 400,000 to 650,000 distinct CDR3 sequences, roughly a fifth of them appearing once. These same records also appear under a second study, on T cells expressing NK-cell markers.

Sequencing was carried out using CD4+ T cells sorted from blood. Receptors were obtained from a woman aged 18-29 years in good health.

This clonotype was picked up a small number of times. The chain couples TRBV20-1 to TRBJ2-1; 12 bases are a match to TRBD2. This CDR3 has 13 residues. CDR1 and CDR2 from the germline V gene are DFQATT and SNEGSKA (reference sequence). The CDR3 DNA is TGCTCCGTCGGGGGACTAGCGGGCAATGAGCAGTTCTTC. Its protein product is CSVGGLAGNEQFF.

The V call is TRBV29-1, the J call TRBJ2-3; 7 nucleotides agree with TRBD1. V was pared by 8 bases and J by 1 base, with 3 bases of the junction left unmatched. Per germline, CDR1 SQVTM and CDR2 ANQGSEA. CDR3 length: 12 amino acids. The CDR3 bases are TGCAGCCTAGACAGGGGCACAGATACGCAGTATTTT. Protein sequence: CSLDRGTDTQYF.

This clonotype was detected only a few times. The V call is TRBV11-2, the J call TRBJ2-2; D is unresolved. The germline CDR1 and CDR2 sequences are SGHAT and FQNNGV. The germline V and J ends were trimmed by 5 bases and 1 base, with 14 bases remaining between them. This CDR3 spans 16 amino acids. The CDR3 coding sequence is TGTGCCAGCAGCCTGCTCACTGCAAGGAACACCGGGGAGCTGTTTTTT. Its translation is CASSLLTARNTGELFF.

The J gene is TRBJ1-2, the V gene TRBV5-1, with D unresolved. This CDR3 contains 15 residues. The V end was cut by 3 bases, the J end by 2 bases, with 14 bases between. Germline assignment: CDR1 SGHRS and CDR2 YFSETQ. The CDR3 coding sequence is TGCGCCAGCAGCTCGCGGGGAACCGGCAACTATGGCTACACCTTC. It encodes CASSSRGTGNYGYTF.

The chain carries TRBV20-1 and TRBJ1-1, with 8 bases lining up with TRBD1. Trimming took 5 bases from V and 6 from J; bases not matched to a gene: 11. This CDR3 spans 14 amino acids. Germline V gives CDR1 DFQATT, CDR2 SNEGSKA (reference sequence). DNA of the CDR3: TGCAGTGCTCTACTCAGGGGGCGGTACGCTGAAGCTTTCTTT. As protein: CSALLRGRYAEAFF.

This clonotype was observed a few times. The rearrangement links TRBV12-3 or TRBV12-4 to TRBJ1-1; TRBD1 might be the D (5 bases). This CDR3 has 14 amino acids. V lost 7 bases to trimming and J lost 1 base, with 13 bases between them. This CDR3 is CASNFLGANTEAFF. The CDR3 DNA reads as TGTGCCAGCAATTTCCTAGGGGCGAACACTGAAGCTTTCTTT.

This clonotype was picked up a small number of times. The chain combines TRBV18 with TRBJ2-1; D gene unclear. Trimming pared 3 bases from V and 1 base from J, leaving 13 bases between. The CDR3 is 16 residues long. Per the germline V gene, CDR1 is KGHSH and CDR2 is LQKENI. The CDR3 protein is CASSPNPSISYNEQFF. The CDR3 nucleotides are TGTGCCAGCTCACCGAACCCTAGTATATCCTACAATGAGCAGTTCTTC.

The V call is TRBV7-8, the J call TRBJ2-1; D is perhaps TRBD1 or TRBD2 (5 bases each). The CDR3 has 14 amino acids. Trimming pared 2 bases from V and 6 bases from J, leaving 11 bases between. Germline V gene data show CDR1 as SGHVS and CDR2 as FQNEAQ. CDR3 in amino acids: CASSLQGRGNEQFF. DNA of the CDR3: TGTGCCAGCAGCTTACAGGGACGGGGCAATGAGCAGTTCTTC.

This clonotype was seen more than once but under ten times. V usage is TRBV2 and J usage is TRBJ1-2; tentative D call: TRBD1 (5 bases). Germline loops: CDR1 SNHLY, CDR2 FYNNEI. CDR3 length: 12 amino acids. Trimming cost V 10 bases and J 0 bases, with 9 bases left between them. The CDR3 loop reads CATGLANYGYTF. In DNA form, the CDR3 reads TGTGCCACAGGGCTAGCTAACTATGGCTACACCTTC.

This rearrangement joins TRBV6-1 to TRBJ2-7; perhaps D is TRBD1 or TRBD2 (6 bases each). Trimming stripped 6 bases from V and 1 base from J, with 22 bases between. The CDR3 is made up of 17 amino acids. The germline V gene encodes CDR1 MNHNS and CDR2 SASEGT. The CDR3 spells CASSRLPGGHRSYEQYF. In DNA form, the CDR3 reads TGTGCCAGCAGCCGCCTGCCTGGGGGGCATAGATCCTACGAGCAGTACTTC.

In its sample, this clonotype was seen a few times. The V gene is TRBV20-1, the J gene TRBJ2-5; possibly TRBD2 for D (5 bases). Trimming left V 3 bases short and J 7 bases short, with 18 bases between. Germline-derived CDR1 and CDR2 are DFQATT and SNEGSKA (reference sequence). The CDR3 sequence is 14 residues long. The chain's CDR3 is CSASGMYVSGTQYF. The CDR3 DNA reads as TGCAGTGCTAGCGGGATGTACGTAAGCGGGACCCAGTACTTC.

This chain connects TRBV5-1 to TRBJ2-1; TRBD2 agrees at 9 bases. This CDR3 has 15 amino acids. The germline V gene has CDR1 SGHRS and CDR2 YFSETQ. Trimming at V came to 1 base and at J to 15 bases, leaving 14 bases not matched to a gene. The CDR3 DNA reads as TGCGCCAGCAGCTTGCCCCTAGCGGGGCACGAGTTCAGGTTCTTC. It yields the protein CASSLPLAGHEFRFF.

The V and J genes are TRBV5-1 and TRBJ2-3; D is perhaps TRBD2 (7 bases). Germline V gene data show CDR1 as SGHRS and CDR2 as YFSETQ. The V end was cut by 0 bases, the J end by 8 bases, with 16 bases between. CDR3 length: 15 residues. CDR3 in amino acids: CASSLEGGTGATQYF. In DNA form, the CDR3 reads TGCGCCAGCAGCTTGGAGGGGGGGACGGGTGCTACGCAGTATTTT. Supplemented by reference TRBV5-1 and TRBJ2-3, the full variable domain reads KAGVTQTPRYLIKTRGQQVTLSCSPISGHRSVSWYQQTPGQGLQFLFEYFSETQRNKGNFPGRFSGRQFSNSRSEMNVSTLELGDSALYLCASSLEGGTGATQYFGPGTRLTVL.

This clonotype has at least ten counts. The chain uses TRBV20-1 and TRBJ1-3; D unclear. Germline loops: CDR1 DFQATT, CDR2 SNEGSKA (reference sequence). Trimming left V 3 bases short and J 0 bases short, with 6 bases between. CDR3 length equals 13 residues. The CDR3 protein is CSASANSGNTIYF. The DNA of the CDR3 is TGCAGTGCTAGCGCAAACTCTGGAAACACCATATATTTT.

This clonotype turned up a few times. The V gene is TRBV29-1, the J gene TRBJ2-7; 7 nucleotides align to TRBD1. The CDR3 loop spans 12 amino acids. Germline V CDR1 and CDR2: SQVTM, ANQGSEA. V dropped 4 bases and J dropped 4; count of bases not matched to a gene: 4. CDR3 sequence reads: CSVGGTAYEQYF. The CDR3 nucleotides are TGCAGCGTTGGAGGGACAGCGTACGAGCAGTACTTC.

This clonotype was seen more than once but under ten times. The rearrangement uses TRBV12-3 or TRBV12-4 and TRBJ1-1; 7 bases are a match to TRBD1. The CDR3 length is 14 residues. Germline trimming cut 5 bases from V and 3 bases from J; bases unmatched to any gene: 6. Here the CDR3 reads CASSGGQSDTEAFF. The CDR3 coding sequence is TGTGCCAGCAGTGGGGGACAGTCAGACACTGAAGCTTTCTTT.

This clonotype showed up just a few times. The chain couples TRBV20-1 to TRBJ2-7; 8 bases match TRBD2. The CDR3 covers 16 residues. Germline lookup yields CDR1 DFQATT and CDR2 SNEGSKA (reference sequence). With 3 bases clipped from V and 5 bases from J, the junction kept 15 bases outside the gene matches. The CDR3 sequence: CSASWLAGPKGNEQYF. The CDR3 DNA sequence: TGCAGTGCTAGTTGGCTAGCGGGTCCGAAGGGGAACGAGCAGTACTTC.

The V gene is TRBV6-2 or TRBV6-3, the J gene TRBJ2-6; TRBD2 might be the D (6 bases). The CDR3 totals 14 residues. Per the germline V gene, CDR1 is MNHEY and CDR2 is SVGEGT. Between the trimmed V and J ends, which lost 9 bases and 3 bases, there was a span of 12 bases. This chain's CDR3 is CASRRVVGANVLTF. The CDR3 DNA follows: TGTGCCAGTAGGAGGGTAGTTGGGGCCAACGTCCTGACTTTC.

The CDR3 reads CASSYSTVDYTF. CDR3 coding DNA: TGTGCCAGCAGTTACTCGACTGTGGACTACACCTTC. The chain links TRBV6-6 to TRBJ1-2, with D hard to call. Germline CDR1 MNHNY, CDR2 SVGAGI (reference sequence). The CDR3 contains 12 residues. The V gene lost 0 bases and the J gene lost 10 bases, with 9 bases spanning the gap.

In this sample, this clonotype turned up a few times. V gene TRBV5-1 combines with J gene TRBJ2-7, with D unclear. The germline V and J ends were trimmed by 4 bases and 0 bases, with 11 bases remaining between them. The germline V gene has CDR1 SGHRS and CDR2 YFSETQ. This CDR3 is built from 14 residues. The CDR3 region has the DNA TGCGCCAGCAGCGTTCAAAAGAGCTCCTACGAGCAGTACTTC. It specifies CASSVQKSSYEQYF.

This clonotype was observed a handful of times. The chain uses TRBV3-1 and TRBJ1-4; no firm D call. This CDR3 spans 15 amino acids. The V end lost 5 bases, the J end lost 7 bases, and 17 bases lay between the germline ends. The V gene's germline CDR1 is LGHDT and CDR2 YNNKEL (reference sequence). The CDR3 DNA reads as TGTGCCAGCAGCAAAGGAGGCCGGAGTTTTGAAAAACTGTTTTTT. The encoded protein is CASSKGGRSFEKLFF. The whole variable domain, filled in from reference TRBV3-1 and TRBJ1-4, reads DTAVSQTPKYLVTQMGNDKSIKCEQNLGHDTMYWYKQDSKKFLKIMFSYNNKELIINETVPNRFSPKSPDKAHLNLHINSLELGDSAVYFCASSKGGRSFEKLFFGSGTQLSVL.

The chain carries TRBV5-1 and TRBJ2-3, with D unresolved. Trimming pared 3 bases from V and 6 bases from J, leaving 11 bases between. From germline, CDR1 is SGHRS and CDR2 YFSETQ. There are 13 residues in the CDR3. CDR3 bases: TGCGCCAGCAGCTCCCTCAGGCTTGATACGCAGTATTTT. Its translation is CASSSLRLDTQYF.

Here the CDR3 reads CASSFGQGKYQPQHF. The CDR3 bases are TGTGCCAGCAGTTTCGGGCAGGGTAAATATCAGCCCCAGCATTTT. The V gene is TRBV28, the J gene TRBJ1-5; the D gene is possibly TRBD1 (5 bases). V lost 3 bases and J 5 bases, leaving 14 bases between the germline ends. The CDR3 runs 15 residues. Germline V lookup: CDR1 MDHEN, CDR2 SYDVKM.

The chain links TRBV4-2 to TRBJ1-6; D not certain. Per germline, CDR1 LGHNA and CDR2 YNFKEQ. The CDR3 totals 12 residues. Trimming pared 5 bases from V and 7 bases from J, leaving 6 bases between. CDR3 DNA sequence: TGTGCCAGCAGCGGCGGGAATTCACCCCTCCACTTT. Protein product: CASSGGNSPLHF.

A few counts support this clonotype. The chain has TRBV3-1 and TRBJ2-3; D is unclear. The CDR3 is made up of 14 amino acids. Per the germline V gene, CDR1 is LGHDT and CDR2 is YNNKEL (reference sequence). The V gene lost 1 base and the J gene lost 8 bases, with 13 bases spanning the gap. In DNA, the CDR3 is TGTGCCAGCAGCCAAGTCGCCGGGTCGGTTACGCAGTATTTT. Amino acid sequence: CASSQVAGSVTQYF.

The sample holds a few counts of this clonotype. The chain is built from TRBV4-1 and TRBJ2-3; D is uncertain. Trimming stripped 0 bases from V and 7 bases from J, with 11 bases between. CDR1 and CDR2 (germline): MGHRA, YSYEKL. This CDR3 has 14 amino acids. CDR3 loop: CASSQDYGPYTQYF. The CDR3 DNA is TGCGCCAGCAGCCAAGATTATGGGCCCTATACGCAGTATTTT.

A single count supports this clonotype. This rearrangement joins TRBV6-1 to TRBJ2-1; 8 bases map to TRBD2. The CDR3 length is 14 residues. Germline loops: CDR1 MNHNS, CDR2 SASEGT. Unmatched junction bases numbered 10, after V lost 8 bases and J lost 7 bases. CDR3 loop: CASWKTSVRNEQFF. CDR3 coding DNA: TGTGCCAGCTGGAAGACTAGCGTTAGGAATGAGCAGTTCTTC.

The rearrangement links TRBV6-2 or TRBV6-3 to TRBJ2-1; no reliable D call. The CDR3 covers 12 residues. V lost 2 bases, J lost 10 bases, and 9 bases lay in between. Germline V CDR1 and CDR2: MNHEY, SVGEGT. CDR3 amino acids: CASSYITEEQFF. CDR3 DNA sequence: TGTGCCAGCAGTTACATCACGGAGGAGCAGTTCTTC.

The chain combines TRBV7-9 with TRBJ2-1; 10 bases fit TRBD1. V gave up 2 bases and J gave up 7 bases; unmatched junction bases: 8. CDR1 is SEHNR, CDR2 FQNEAQ, per germline (reference sequence). The CDR3 consists of 16 residues. This CDR3 is CASSLKGTGASNEQFF. The CDR3 region has the DNA TGTGCCAGCAGCTTAAAAGGGACAGGGGCCTCAAATGAGCAGTTCTTC.

The chain uses TRBV30 and TRBJ2-7; 14 nucleotides agree with TRBD2. The ends lost 3 bases at V and 2 bases at J; junction bases unmatched: 3. CDR1 and CDR2 from the germline V gene are GTSNPN and SVGIG (reference sequence). This CDR3 is 15 amino acids long. CDR3 in amino acids: CAWRGLAGETYEQYF. CDR3 coding DNA: TGTGCCTGGAGGGGACTAGCGGGAGAGACCTACGAGCAGTACTTC.

This clonotype has a handful of counts. This sequence joins TRBV7-8 and TRBJ2-5; D is possibly TRBD1 (6 bases). V was cut by 3 bases and J by 5 bases, with 16 bases left in between. This CDR3 is 15 amino acids long. Germline assignment: CDR1 SGHVS and CDR2 FQNEAQ. This CDR3 reads CASSLIQGSGETQYF. The CDR3 nucleotides are TGTGCCAGCAGCTTGATCCAGGGGTCGGGGGAGACCCAGTACTTC. The complete variable domain, with remaining parts taken from reference TRBV7-8 and TRBJ2-5, reads GAGVSQSPRYKVAKRGQDVALRCDPISGHVSLFWYQQALGQGPEFLTYFQNEAQLDKSGLPSDRFFAERPEGSVSTLKIQRTQQEDSAVYLCASSLIQGSGETQYFGPGTRLLVL.

This clonotype was seen at least ten times. The chain links TRBV12-3 or TRBV12-4 to TRBJ2-1; 12 bases are a match to TRBD2. Trimming cost V 6 bases and J 6 bases; bases outside gene matches: 6. The CDR3 has 15 amino acids. DNA of the CDR3: TGTGCCAGCAGCTCTCGGACTAGCGGGATCAATGAGCAGTTCTTC. Encoded protein: CASSSRTSGINEQFF.